This TCR beta chain appears in the sequencing data of a study of blood T cell repertoires in COVID-19. Study information: The United States, Italy and Spain supplied acute and convalescent COVID-19 samples. T cells, B-cell-depleted T cells, or PBMCs supplied cDNA or gDNA.

The CDR3 contains 14 residues. The ends were cut back, 3 bases at V and 7 bases at J, with 12 bases in the middle. The germline CDR1 and CDR2 sequences are ENHRY and SYGVKD. Per the original data handling: Amplified reference gene primers provided the basis for estimating nucleated cell counts. This table comes from immunoSEQ multiplex PCR, and its TCRdb copy is limited to in-frame clones, with some not included. For V, J and clone size, that table is used; D and trimming come from the DNA. The table records over 300,000 clones, 89% of them present only once. The rearrangement uses TRBV10-3 and TRBJ1-4, with unresolved D. This clonotype was obtained from a man in his forties or fifties with acute or convalescent COVID-19. The sequenced sample was peripheral blood. CDR3 amino acids: CAISEGGLGEKLFF. CDR3 DNA: TGTGCCATCAGTGAAGGAGGGTTGGGTGAAAAACTGTTTTTT.